This T cell receptor beta chain was obtained from a study of T cell repertoires in cytomegalovirus infection. The CDR3 consists of 16 residues. The germline V and J ends were trimmed by 1 base and 3 bases, with 16 bases remaining between them. Germline V CDR1 and CDR2: MNHEY, SVGAGI. TCRdb fed the reads into MiXCR, producing one record per CDR3 protein. The data show under 800,000 distinct CDR3 sequences, roughly 24% seen once. This clonotype was seen ten or more times. The clonotype was recovered from a human donor in good health (CMV status not recorded). Some clones in this sample may be carry-over from other donors' samples. The sequenced sample was CD8+ T cells from PBMCs. The chain combines TRBV6-5 with TRBJ2-7, with D possibly being TRBD1 (5 bases). In nucleotides, the CDR3 is TGTGCCAGCAGTTACTTCACCGCGACAGAAAACTACGAGCAGTACTTC. Translation: CASSYFTATENYEQYF.